This TCR beta chain stems from a study of blood T cell repertoires in COVID-19. Study background: There were acute and convalescent COVID-19 samples, and they came from the United States, Italy and Spain. T cells, B-cell-depleted T cells, or PBMCs supplied cDNA or gDNA.

Original analysis: Amplification of reference gene primers provided the estimated nucleated cell counts. TCRdb keeps only in-frame clones here, not all; method: immunoSEQ multiplex PCR. V and J calls and clone size are given by that table; D and trimming were obtained from the DNA. The data hold 28,000 or so clones, with 90% observed a single time. Per germline, CDR1 MNHEY and CDR2 SVGAGI. The CDR3 is made up of 13 amino acids. The V and J ends lost 4 bases and 4 bases respectively, with 10 bases between them. In its sample, this clone was seen a few times. This chain connects TRBV6-5 to TRBJ1-2, with D perhaps matching TRBD1 (6 bases). Sequencing input: peripheral blood. The receptor was derived from a man aged 65 to 79 with acute or convalescent COVID-19. CDR3 sequence (DNA): TGTGCCAGCAGTTCGACAGGTCCCTATGGCTACACCTTC. Its protein product is CASSSTGPYGYTF.